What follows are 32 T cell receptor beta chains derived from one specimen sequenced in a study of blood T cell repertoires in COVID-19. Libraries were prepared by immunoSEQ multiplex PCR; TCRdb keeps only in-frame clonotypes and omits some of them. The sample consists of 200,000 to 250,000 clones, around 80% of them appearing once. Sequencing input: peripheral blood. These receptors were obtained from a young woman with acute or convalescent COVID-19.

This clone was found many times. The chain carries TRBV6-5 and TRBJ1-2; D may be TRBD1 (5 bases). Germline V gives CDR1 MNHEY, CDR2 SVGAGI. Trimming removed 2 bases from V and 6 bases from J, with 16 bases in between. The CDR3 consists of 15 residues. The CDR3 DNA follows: TGTGCCAGCAGTTACGAATATGGGGGGATCAATGGCTACACCTTC. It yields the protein CASSYEYGGINGYTF.

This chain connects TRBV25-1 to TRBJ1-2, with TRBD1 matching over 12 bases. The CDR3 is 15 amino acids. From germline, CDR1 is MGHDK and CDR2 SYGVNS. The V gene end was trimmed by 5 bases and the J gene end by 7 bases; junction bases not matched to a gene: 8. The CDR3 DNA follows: TGTGCCAGCAGTCCCCGGGACAGGGGGCGCGTTGGCTACACCTTC. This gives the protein CASSPRDRGRVGYTF.

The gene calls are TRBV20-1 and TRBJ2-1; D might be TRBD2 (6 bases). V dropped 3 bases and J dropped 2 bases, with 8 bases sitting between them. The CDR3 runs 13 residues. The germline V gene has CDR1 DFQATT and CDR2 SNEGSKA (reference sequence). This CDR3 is CSASTSPYNEQFF. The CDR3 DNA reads TGCAGTGCTAGTACTAGCCCCTACAATGAGCAGTTCTTC.

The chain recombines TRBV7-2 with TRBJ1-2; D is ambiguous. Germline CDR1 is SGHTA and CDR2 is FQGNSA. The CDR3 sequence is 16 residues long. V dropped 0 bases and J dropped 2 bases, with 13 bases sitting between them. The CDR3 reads CASSLAVSAGNYGYTF. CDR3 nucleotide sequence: TGTGCCAGCAGCTTAGCAGTTAGTGCGGGGAACTATGGCTACACCTTC.

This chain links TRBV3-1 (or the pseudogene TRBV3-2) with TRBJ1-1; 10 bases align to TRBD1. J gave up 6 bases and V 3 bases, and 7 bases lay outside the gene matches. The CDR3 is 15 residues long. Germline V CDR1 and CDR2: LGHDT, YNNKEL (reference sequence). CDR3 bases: TGTGCCAGCAGCCAGGCCGACAGGGGGCCCGCTGAAGCTTTCTTT. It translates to CASSQADRGPAEAFF.

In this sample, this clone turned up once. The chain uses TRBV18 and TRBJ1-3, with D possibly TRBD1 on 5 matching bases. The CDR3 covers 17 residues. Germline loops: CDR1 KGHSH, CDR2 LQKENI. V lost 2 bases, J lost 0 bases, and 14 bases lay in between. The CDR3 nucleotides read TGTGCCAGCTCACCAACGGCAGGGAAAGTCTCTGGAAACACCATATATTTT. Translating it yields CASSPTAGKVSGNTIYF.

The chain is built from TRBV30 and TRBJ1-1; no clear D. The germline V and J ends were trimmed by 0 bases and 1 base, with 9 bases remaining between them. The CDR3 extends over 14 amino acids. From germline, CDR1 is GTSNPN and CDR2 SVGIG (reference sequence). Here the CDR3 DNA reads TGTGCCTGGAGTGTTGGGCAGAAGAACACTGAAGCTTTCTTT. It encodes CAWSVGQKNTEAFF.

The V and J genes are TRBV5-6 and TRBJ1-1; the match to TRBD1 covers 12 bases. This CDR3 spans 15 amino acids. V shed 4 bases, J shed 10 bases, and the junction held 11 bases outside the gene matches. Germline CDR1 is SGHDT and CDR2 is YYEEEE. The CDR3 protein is CASSMGQGAPGGAFF. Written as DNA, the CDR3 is TGTGCCAGCAGCATGGGACAGGGGGCGCCCGGTGGAGCTTTCTTT.

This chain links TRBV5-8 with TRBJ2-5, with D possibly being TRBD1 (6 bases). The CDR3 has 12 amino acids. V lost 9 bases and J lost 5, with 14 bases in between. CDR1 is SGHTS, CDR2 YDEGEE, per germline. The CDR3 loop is CATQRQEETQYF. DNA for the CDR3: TGTGCCACCCAAAGACAGGAGGAGACCCAGTACTTC.

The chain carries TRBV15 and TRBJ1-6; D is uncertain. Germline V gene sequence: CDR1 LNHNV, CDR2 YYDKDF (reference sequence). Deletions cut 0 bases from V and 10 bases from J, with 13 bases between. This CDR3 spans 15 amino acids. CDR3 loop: CATSRDLARGSPLHF. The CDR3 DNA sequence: TGTGCCACCAGCAGAGATCTGGCCCGGGGATCACCCCTCCACTTT. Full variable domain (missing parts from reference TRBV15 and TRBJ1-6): DAMVIQNPRYQVTQFGKPVTLSCSQTLNHNVMYWYQQKSSQAPKLLFHYYDKDFNNEADTPDNFQSRRPNTSFCFLDIRSPGLGDTAMYLCATSRDLARGSPLHFGNGTRLTVT.

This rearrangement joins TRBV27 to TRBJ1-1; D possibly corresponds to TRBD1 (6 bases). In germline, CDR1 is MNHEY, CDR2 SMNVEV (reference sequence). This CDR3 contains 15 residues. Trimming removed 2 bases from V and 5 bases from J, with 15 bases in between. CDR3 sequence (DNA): TGTGCCAGCAGTTTAGGGGGCTTTAGGGAAACTGAAGCTTTCTTT. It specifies CASSLGGFRETEAFF.

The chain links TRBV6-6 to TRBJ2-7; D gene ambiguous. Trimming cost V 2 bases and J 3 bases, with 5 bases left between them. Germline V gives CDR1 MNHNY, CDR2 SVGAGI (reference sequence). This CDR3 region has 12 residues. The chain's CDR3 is CASSYTYYEQYF. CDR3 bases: TGTGCCAGCAGTTACACCTACTACGAGCAGTACTTC.

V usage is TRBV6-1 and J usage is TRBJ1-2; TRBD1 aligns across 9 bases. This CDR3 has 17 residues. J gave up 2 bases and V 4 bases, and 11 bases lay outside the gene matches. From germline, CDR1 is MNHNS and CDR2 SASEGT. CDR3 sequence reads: CASSADRGRRGNYGYTF. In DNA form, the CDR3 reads TGTGCCAGCAGTGCCGACAGGGGGAGACGTGGAAACTATGGCTACACCTTC.

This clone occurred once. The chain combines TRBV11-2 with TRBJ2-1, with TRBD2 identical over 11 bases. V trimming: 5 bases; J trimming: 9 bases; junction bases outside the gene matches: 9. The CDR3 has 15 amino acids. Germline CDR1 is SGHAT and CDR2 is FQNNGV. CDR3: CASSPSSGRESEQFF. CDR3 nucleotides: TGTGCCAGCAGCCCAAGTAGCGGGAGGGAAAGTGAGCAGTTCTTC. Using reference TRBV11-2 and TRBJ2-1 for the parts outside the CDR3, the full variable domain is EAGVAQSPRYKIIEKRQSVAFWCNPISGHATLYWYQQILGQGPKLLIQFQNNGVVDDSQLPKDRFSAERLKGVDSTLKIQPAKLEDSAVYLCASSPSSGRESEQFFGPGTRLTVL.

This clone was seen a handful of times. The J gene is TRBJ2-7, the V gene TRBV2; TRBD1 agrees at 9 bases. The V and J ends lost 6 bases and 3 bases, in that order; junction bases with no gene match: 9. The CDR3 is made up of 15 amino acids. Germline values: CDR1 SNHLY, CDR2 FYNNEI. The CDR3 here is CASRSGTGLSYEQYF. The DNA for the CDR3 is TGTGCCAGCAGATCCGGGACAGGGTTAAGCTACGAGCAGTACTTC.

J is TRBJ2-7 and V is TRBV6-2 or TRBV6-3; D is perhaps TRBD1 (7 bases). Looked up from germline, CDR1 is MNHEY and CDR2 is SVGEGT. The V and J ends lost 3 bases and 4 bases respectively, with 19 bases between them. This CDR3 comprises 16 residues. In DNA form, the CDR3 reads TGTGCCAGCAGTTATGCCCTCAGGGGGAGGAGGTACGAGCAGTACTTC. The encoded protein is CASSYALRGRRYEQYF.

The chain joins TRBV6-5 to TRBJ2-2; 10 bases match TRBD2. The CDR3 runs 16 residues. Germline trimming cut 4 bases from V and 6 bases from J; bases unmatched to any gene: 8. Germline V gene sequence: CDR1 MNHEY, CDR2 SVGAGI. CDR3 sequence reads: CASSSSGTSEAGELFF. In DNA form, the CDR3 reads TGTGCCAGCAGTTCCTCCGGGACTAGCGAGGCCGGGGAGCTGTTTTTT.

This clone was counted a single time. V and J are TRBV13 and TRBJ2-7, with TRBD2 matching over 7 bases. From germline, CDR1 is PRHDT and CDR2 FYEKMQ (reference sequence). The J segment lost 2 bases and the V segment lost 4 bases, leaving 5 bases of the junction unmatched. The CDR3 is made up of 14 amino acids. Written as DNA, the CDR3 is TGTGCCAGCAGCTCATCTAGCGGACCCTACGAGCAGTACTTC. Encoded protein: CASSSSSGPYEQYF.

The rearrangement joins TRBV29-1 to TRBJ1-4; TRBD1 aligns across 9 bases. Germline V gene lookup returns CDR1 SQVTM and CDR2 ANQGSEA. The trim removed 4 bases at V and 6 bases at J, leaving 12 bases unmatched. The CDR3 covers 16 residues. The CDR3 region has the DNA TGCAGCGTTGCTAAGAACCTACAGGGGGCCGATGAAAAACTGTTTTTT. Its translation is CSVAKNLQGADEKLFF.

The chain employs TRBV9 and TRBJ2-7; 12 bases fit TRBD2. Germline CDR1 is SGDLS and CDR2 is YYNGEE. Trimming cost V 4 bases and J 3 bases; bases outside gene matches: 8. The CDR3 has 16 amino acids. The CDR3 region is CASSSRTSGDVYEQYF. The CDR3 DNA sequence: TGTGCCAGCAGCTCGAGGACTAGCGGGGACGTCTACGAGCAGTACTTC.

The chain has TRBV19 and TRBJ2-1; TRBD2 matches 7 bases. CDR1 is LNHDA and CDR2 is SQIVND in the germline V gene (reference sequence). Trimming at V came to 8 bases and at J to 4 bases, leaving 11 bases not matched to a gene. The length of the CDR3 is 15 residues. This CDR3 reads CASDGGEGIYNEQFF. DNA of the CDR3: TGTGCCAGTGACGGCGGGGAGGGTATTTACAATGAGCAGTTCTTC.

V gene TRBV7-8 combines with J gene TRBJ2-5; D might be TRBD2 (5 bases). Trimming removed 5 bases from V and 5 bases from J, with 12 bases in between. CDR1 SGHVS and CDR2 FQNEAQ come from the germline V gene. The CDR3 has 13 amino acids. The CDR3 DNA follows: TGTGCCAGCAGCCATCAACTAGAGGAGACCCAGTACTTC. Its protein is CASSHQLEETQYF.

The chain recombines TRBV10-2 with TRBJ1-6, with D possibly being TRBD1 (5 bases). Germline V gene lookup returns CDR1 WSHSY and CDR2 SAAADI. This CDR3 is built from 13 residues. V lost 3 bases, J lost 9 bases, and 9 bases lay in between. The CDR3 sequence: CASSDRVRSPLHF. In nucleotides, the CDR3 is TGCGCCAGCAGTGACAGGGTTCGTTCACCCCTCCACTTT.

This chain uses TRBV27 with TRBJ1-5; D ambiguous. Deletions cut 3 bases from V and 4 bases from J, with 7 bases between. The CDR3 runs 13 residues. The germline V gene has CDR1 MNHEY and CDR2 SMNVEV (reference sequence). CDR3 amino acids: CASSFINNQPQHF. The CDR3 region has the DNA TGTGCCAGCAGTTTTATTAATAATCAGCCCCAGCATTTT.

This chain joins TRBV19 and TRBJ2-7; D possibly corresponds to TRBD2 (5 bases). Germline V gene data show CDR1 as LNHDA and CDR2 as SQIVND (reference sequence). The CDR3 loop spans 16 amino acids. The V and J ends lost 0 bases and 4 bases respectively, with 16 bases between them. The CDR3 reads CASSIDGSETSYEQYF. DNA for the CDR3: TGTGCCAGTAGTATAGACGGTAGCGAGACCTCGTACGAGCAGTACTTC.

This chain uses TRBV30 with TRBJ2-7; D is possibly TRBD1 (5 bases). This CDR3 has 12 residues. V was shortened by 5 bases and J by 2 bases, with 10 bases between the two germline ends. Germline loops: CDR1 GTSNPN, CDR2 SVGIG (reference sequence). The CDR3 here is CAWAQAPYEQYF. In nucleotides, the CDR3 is TGTGCCTGGGCACAGGCCCCCTACGAGCAGTACTTC. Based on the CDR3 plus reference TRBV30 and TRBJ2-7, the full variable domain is SQTIHQWPATLVQPVGSPLSLECTVEGTSNPNLYWYRQAAGRGLQLLFYSVGIGQISSEVPQNLSASRPQDRQFILSSKKLLLSDSGFYLCAWAQAPYEQYFGPGTRLTVT.

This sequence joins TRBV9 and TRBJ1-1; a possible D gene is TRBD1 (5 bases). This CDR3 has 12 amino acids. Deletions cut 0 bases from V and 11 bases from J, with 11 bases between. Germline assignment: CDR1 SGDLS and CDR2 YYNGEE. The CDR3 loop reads CASSVEEGIAFF. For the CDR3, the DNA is TGTGCCAGCAGCGTAGAGGAGGGGATCGCTTTCTTT.

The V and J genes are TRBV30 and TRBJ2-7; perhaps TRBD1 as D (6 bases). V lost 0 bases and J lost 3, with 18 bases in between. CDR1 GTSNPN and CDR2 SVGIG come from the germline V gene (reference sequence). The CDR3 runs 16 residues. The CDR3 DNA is TGTGCCTGGAGTGTAACCGGGACAAGGAGCTTCTACGAGCAGTACTTC. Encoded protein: CAWSVTGTRSFYEQYF.

CDR3 bases: TGTGCCAGCAGCCCGGGACAGGGGTTTTTGGGCACTGAAGCTTTCTTT. This codes for CASSPGQGFLGTEAFF. The chain employs TRBV7-9 and TRBJ1-1, with 10 bases matching TRBD1. The germline CDR1 and CDR2 sequences are SEHNR and FQNEAQ (reference sequence). J gave up 4 bases and V 5 bases, and 10 bases lay outside the gene matches. The CDR3 is 16 amino acids.

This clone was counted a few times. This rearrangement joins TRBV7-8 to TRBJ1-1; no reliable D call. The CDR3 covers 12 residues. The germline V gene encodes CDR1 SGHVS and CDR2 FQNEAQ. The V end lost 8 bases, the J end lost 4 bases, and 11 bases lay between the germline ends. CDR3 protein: CASAGEGTEAFF. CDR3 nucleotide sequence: TGTGCCAGCGCCGGGGAGGGCACTGAAGCTTTCTTT. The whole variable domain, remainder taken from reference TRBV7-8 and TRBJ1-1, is GAGVSQSPRYKVAKRGQDVALRCDPISGHVSLFWYQQALGQGPEFLTYFQNEAQLDKSGLPSDRFFAERPEGSVSTLKIQRTQQEDSAVYLCASAGEGTEAFFGQGTRLTVV.

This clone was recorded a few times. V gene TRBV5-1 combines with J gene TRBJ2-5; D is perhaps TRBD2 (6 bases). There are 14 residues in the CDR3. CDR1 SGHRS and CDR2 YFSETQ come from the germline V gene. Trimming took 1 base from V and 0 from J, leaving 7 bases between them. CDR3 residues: CASSLRGYQETQYF. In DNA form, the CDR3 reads TGCGCCAGCAGCTTGCGGGGGTACCAAGAGACCCAGTACTTC. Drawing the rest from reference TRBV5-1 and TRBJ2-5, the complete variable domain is KAGVTQTPRYLIKTRGQQVTLSCSPISGHRSVSWYQQTPGQGLQFLFEYFSETQRNKGNFPGRFSGRQFSNSRSEMNVSTLELGDSALYLCASSLRGYQETQYFGPGTRLLVL.

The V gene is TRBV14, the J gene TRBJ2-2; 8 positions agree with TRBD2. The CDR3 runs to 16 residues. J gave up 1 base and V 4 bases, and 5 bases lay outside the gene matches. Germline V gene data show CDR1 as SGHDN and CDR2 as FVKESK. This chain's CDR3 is CASSPLSGRNTGELFF. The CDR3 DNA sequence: TGTGCCAGCAGCCCCCTGAGCGGGAGGAACACCGGGGAGCTGTTTTTT.